These 20 T cell receptor beta chains were sequenced from one sample in a study of T cell changes during pregnancy in multiple sclerosis. Sequenced by immunoSEQ multiplex PCR; TCRdb stores in-frame clones only, minus some. The table records roughly 100,000 clones, 91% of them present only once. The sequenced sample was peripheral blood, obtained after pregnancy. Source of these receptors: a female donor in good health, enrolled as a control in a pregnancy study.

The chain recombines TRBV7-2 with TRBJ2-2, with 7 bases that match TRBD1. The CDR3 loop spans 15 amino acids. Trimming at V came to 1 base and at J to 1 base, leaving 0 bases not matched to a gene. The germline V gene has CDR1 SGHTA and CDR2 FQGNSA. DNA for the CDR3: TGTGCCAGCAGCTTAGGGACAGGGAACACCGGGGAGCTGTTTTTT. Translated: CASSLGTGNTGELFF.

The gene calls are TRBV9 and TRBJ2-3; the D gene is possibly TRBD1 (8 bases). CDR3 size: 19 residues. With 0 bases removed from V and 2 bases from J, the gap between germline ends came to 22 bases. Germline assignment: CDR1 SGDLS and CDR2 YYNGEE. The DNA for the CDR3 is TGTGCCAGCAGCGTAGAGGGGGGGATGACAGGGGATCCCACAGATACGCAGTATTTT. As protein: CASSVEGGMTGDPTDTQYF.

The genes are TRBV19 and TRBJ2-1, with a tentative D call TRBD2 (6 bases). Germline loops: CDR1 LNHDA, CDR2 SQIVND (reference sequence). With 8 bases removed from V and 2 bases from J, the gap between germline ends came to 10 bases. This CDR3 contains 13 residues. DNA for the CDR3: TGTGCCAGTGGCGGGACCCCCTACAATGAGCAGTTCTTC. This encodes CASGGTPYNEQFF.

The chain joins TRBV27 to TRBJ2-7; 8 nucleotides match TRBD1. CDR1 is MNHEY, CDR2 SMNVEV, per germline (reference sequence). The junction had 7 bases not matched to a gene; V was cut back by 6 bases and J by 3 bases. CDR3 length: 14 residues. The CDR3 loop is CASSLGQDIYEQYF. Here the CDR3 DNA reads TGTGCCAGCAGCCTGGGACAGGATATCTACGAGCAGTACTTC.

The CDR3 spells CSALYSYEQYF. CDR3 nucleotides: TGCAGTGCTCTTTACAGCTACGAGCAGTACTTC. The chain is built from TRBV20-1 and TRBJ2-7; D is ambiguous. This CDR3 comprises 11 residues. V was pared by 5 bases and J by 3 bases, with 8 bases between. Germline CDR1 reads DFQATT; CDR2 reads SNEGSKA (reference sequence).

V usage is TRBV28 and J usage is TRBJ2-2; 9 nucleotides match TRBD1. V lost 6 bases and J lost 2; bases outside the gene matches: 4. CDR3 size: 15 residues. Germline loops: CDR1 MDHEN, CDR2 SYDVKM. The CDR3 loop is CASSSDRGNTGELFF. DNA of the CDR3: TGTGCCAGCAGCTCGGACAGGGGAAACACCGGGGAGCTGTTTTTT.

The rearrangement links TRBV7-9 to TRBJ2-7; D possibly corresponds to TRBD2 (5 bases). The V end was cut by 8 bases, the J end by 1 base, with 12 bases between. The germline V gene encodes CDR1 SEHNR and CDR2 FQNEAQ (reference sequence). The CDR3 covers 13 residues. The CDR3 region has the DNA TGTGCCAGCTTAGGAGGTCAATCCTACGAGCAGTACTTC. Translation gives CASLGGQSYEQYF. The variable domain in full, completed from reference TRBV7-9 and TRBJ2-7, reads DTGVSQNPRHKITKRGQNVTFRCDPISEHNRLYWYRQTLGQGPEFLTYFQNEAQLEKSRLLSDRFSAERPKGSFSTLEIQRTEQGDSAMYLCASLGGQSYEQYFGPGTRLTVT.

The rearrangement uses TRBV5-4 and TRBJ1-2; a possible D gene is TRBD1 (5 bases). Trimming shortened V by 0 bases and J by 4 bases, and 13 bases separated the two germline ends. The CDR3 extends over 15 amino acids. In germline, CDR1 is SGHNT, CDR2 YYREEE (reference sequence). CDR3 DNA sequence: TGTGCCAGCAGCTTGGCCGGAGGGGAAGGCTATGGCTACACCTTC. Protein sequence: CASSLAGGEGYGYTF.

The J gene is TRBJ2-7, the V gene TRBV11-1; D may be TRBD1 (6 bases). V was clipped by 10 bases and J by 6 bases, with 16 bases between them. The CDR3 totals 12 residues. Germline CDR1 and CDR2: SGHAT and FQDESV (reference sequence). The CDR3, as DNA: TGTGCCACAAGCACAGGGAGCGTCGAGCAGTACTTC. It specifies CATSTGSVEQYF.

The chain couples TRBV29-1 to TRBJ1-1, with D unresolved. V lost 3 bases and J 7 bases, leaving 9 bases between the germline ends. The CDR3 is 11 amino acids. Germline V CDR1 and CDR2: SQVTM, ANQGSEA. CDR3 region: CSVDDRGEAFF. CDR3 bases: TGCAGCGTTGACGACCGGGGTGAAGCTTTCTTT. The variable domain in full, completed from reference TRBV29-1 and TRBJ1-1, reads SAVISQKPSRDICQRGTSLTIQCQVDSQVTMMFWYRQQPGQSLTLIATANQGSEATYESGFVIDKFPISRPNLTFSTLTVSNMSPEDSSIYLCSVDDRGEAFFGQGTRLTVV.

The genes are TRBV7-8 and TRBJ2-7; tentatively, D is TRBD1 (6 bases). The CDR3 has 16 residues. Germline values: CDR1 SGHVS, CDR2 FQNEAQ. V lost 4 bases and J 0 bases, leaving 16 bases between the germline ends. CDR3 nucleotide sequence: TGTGCCAGCAGCTGGACAGTCGGGTCGGCCTCCTACGAGCAGTACTTC. It codes for CASSWTVGSASYEQYF.

The chain has TRBV7-2 and TRBJ2-7; 8 bases line up with TRBD1. The V gene's germline CDR1 is SGHTA and CDR2 FQGNSA. With 1 base clipped from V and 3 bases from J, the junction kept 2 bases outside the gene matches. The CDR3 is 14 residues long. CDR3 in DNA: TGTGCCAGCAGCTTAGGGGACAGGCTCTACGAGCAGTACTTC. It encodes CASSLGDRLYEQYF.

Concerning this clone: This sample includes further DNA sequences coding for the same CDR3. This rearrangement joins TRBV6-6 to TRBJ2-3, with D perhaps matching TRBD2 (6 bases). The CDR3 has 14 residues. Between the trimmed V and J ends, which lost 5 bases and 1 base, there was a span of 10 bases. The V gene's germline CDR1 is MNHNY and CDR2 SVGAGI (reference sequence). CDR3 nucleotides: TGTGCCAGCAGTCCTACGGGGGGCACAGATACGCAGTATTTT. Translated: CASSPTGGTDTQYF.

The chain has TRBV15 and TRBJ2-7, with 9 bases fitting TRBD1. CDR3 length equals 17 residues. V was clipped by 3 bases and J by 4 bases; unmatched bases: 13. Germline V lookup: CDR1 LNHNV, CDR2 YYDKDF (reference sequence). The CDR3 protein is CATSSWGGGQGKYEQYF. CDR3 nucleotides: TGTGCCACCAGCAGTTGGGGGGGAGGACAGGGGAAGTACGAGCAGTACTTC. Together with reference TRBV15 and TRBJ2-7, the CDR3 gives the full variable domain: DAMVIQNPRYQVTQFGKPVTLSCSQTLNHNVMYWYQQKSSQAPKLLFHYYDKDFNNEADTPDNFQSRRPNTSFCFLDIRSPGLGDTAMYLCATSSWGGGQGKYEQYFGPGTRLTVT.

The chain is built from TRBV9 and TRBJ1-2; 7 bases are a match to TRBD1. After removal of 3 bases from V and 4 bases from J, the junction contained 6 bases not matched to a gene. There are 14 residues in the CDR3. Germline V gene data show CDR1 as SGDLS and CDR2 as YYNGEE. The CDR3 loop reads CASSDRGRSYGYTF. The CDR3 DNA sequence: TGTGCCAGCAGCGACAGGGGACGAAGCTATGGCTACACCTTC.

The chain employs TRBV29-1 and TRBJ2-5, with 7 bases aligning to TRBD2. Germline trimming cut 6 bases from V and 10 bases from J; bases unmatched to any gene: 14. Germline values: CDR1 SQVTM, CDR2 ANQGSEA. This CDR3 spans 13 amino acids. This chain's CDR3 is CSVGGRQTGDQYF. The CDR3 bases are TGCAGCGTGGGAGGGAGACAGACGGGCGACCAGTACTTC.

The CDR3 spells CASSPDRAGTDTQYF. In nucleotides, the CDR3 is TGTGCCAGCAGCCCAGACAGGGCCGGGACAGATACGCAGTATTTT. This rearrangement joins TRBV7-3 to TRBJ2-3; TRBD1 aligns across 7 bases. The CDR3 has 15 residues. V shed 5 bases and J 3 bases; nucleotides not matched to a gene: 8. Looked up from germline, CDR1 is SGHTA and CDR2 is FQGTGA.

The chain couples TRBV6-1 to TRBJ2-7, with D unresolved. This CDR3 is 16 amino acids long. Germline CDR1 MNHNS, CDR2 SASEGT. Trimming removed 1 base from V and 2 bases from J, with 15 bases in between. CDR3 residues: CASSEVSDILTYEQYF. CDR3 sequence (DNA): TGTGCCAGCAGTGAAGTGAGTGACATCCTCACCTACGAGCAGTACTTC.

The chain combines TRBV7-3 with TRBJ2-2, with D uncertain. Germline CDR1 is SGHTA and CDR2 is FQGTGA. Trimming shortened V by 3 bases and J by 4 bases, and 6 bases separated the two germline ends. CDR3 length equals 13 residues. DNA for the CDR3: TGTGCCAGCAGCTTTATATCCACCGGGGAGCTGTTTTTT. It is translated as CASSFISTGELFF.

V and J are TRBV11-2 and TRBJ1-1; 7 bases map to TRBD1. This CDR3 spans 15 amino acids. V gave up 5 bases and J gave up 3 bases; unmatched junction bases: 9. Per the germline V gene, CDR1 is SGHAT and CDR2 is FQNNGV. CDR3 DNA: TGTGCCAGCAGCACAACGACAGGGCGGGACACTGAAGCTTTCTTT. As protein: CASSTTTGRDTEAFF. Full variable domain (remainder filled in from reference TRBV11-2 and TRBJ1-1): EAGVAQSPRYKIIEKRQSVAFWCNPISGHATLYWYQQILGQGPKLLIQFQNNGVVDDSQLPKDRFSAERLKGVDSTLKIQPAKLEDSAVYLCASSTTTGRDTEAFFGQGTRLTVV.